This TCR beta chain stems from a study of T-cell memory formation after mild COVID-19 (dated by TCRdb to about 2021). About the study as a whole: Most TCR sequence clusters were specific to one of the two donors. The cohort comprised two young, previously healthy adult volunteers, one female and one male. In a couple of donors, T-cell clones that expanded and contracted after mild COVID-19 were tracked by sequencing TCRalpha and TCRbeta repertoires over time. The study at large found these results: Balanced CD4/CD8 phenotypes were observed for clones contracting from day 15 to 85, whereas a bias towards CD4+ was observed for a second wave of clones expanding from day 15 to 37. The detection of some responding clones in pre-infection memory suggests that pre-existing cross-reactive memory T cells joined the SARS-CoV-2 response. Contracting CD4+ clones appeared mostly in the CM and EM memory subsets, whereas CD8+ clones were enriched in EMRA. Only two mild cases were covered in the study, and larger cohorts including severe cases with pre-infection samples were considered necessary. SARS-CoV-2 specificity was not confirmed for the second-wave clones peaking on day 37.

The germline V gene provides CDR1 SQVTM and CDR2 ANQGSEA. V and J are trimmed by 7 bases and 4 bases, and the gene matches miss 9 bases of the junction. From its cysteine to its phenylalanine, the CDR3 spans 14 amino acids. This entry keeps only the CDR3 DNA: 42 bases, framed from base 1. Sequenced on an Illumina NovaSeq 6000. TCRalpha and TCRbeta cDNA libraries were built by 5'RACE with constant-segment primers, adding sample barcodes and unique molecular identifiers. RNA was extracted from every sample with Trizol reagent. Amplification of the libraries took two PCR steps, and the second step added a second sample barcode plus Illumina TruSeq adapters. The libraries were sequenced on an Illumina NovaSeq using 2 x 150 bp paired-end reads. The authors' analysis ran thus. The reads were demultiplexed and collapsed into UMI-guided consensus sequences using migec v1.2.7. With mixcr v2.1.11, UMI consensuses were aligned to TRA and TRB V and J templates and assembled into clonotypes. A clonotype was counted as expanded or contracted only when both edgeR and NoisET called the clonotype significant, with the noise models trained on biological replicates. For edgeR calls, the thresholds were a false discovery rate-adjusted p below 0.01 and a log2 fold-change of 1. As an exploratory analysis of dynamics, max-normalized trajectories of the 1000 most abundant clonotypes were examined by PCA with hierarchical clustering. The CD4 or CD8 phenotype of responding clones was assigned using the separately sequenced CD4+ and CD8+ repertoires. The raw public reads went through TCRdb reprocessing: fastp at Q25, MiXCR clone calling, in-frame beta chains kept. Every distinct CDR3 protein forms one entry, paired with its most common genes and DNA. The V and J calls and clone size are TCRdb's, not the authors'. The sample table contains under 150,000 distinct CDR3 sequences; only one count was recorded for about 17% of them. About 14% of the sample is taken by the ten largest.

Ficoll-Paque density gradient centrifugation was the method used to isolate PBMCs. To note about this clonotype: The antigen it recognizes is unknown. No clone much larger than this one lies a single base away; base qualities are absent.

This chain is built from TRBV29-1 and TRBJ2-1, with 8 bases matching TRBD2. Sequenced: PBMCs or a T cell subset sorted from them (not recorded which). This receptor was obtained from an adult woman who had mild COVID-19 (a few samples of this study predate the infection). The sample titles of this study are shuffled in the database, so cell type and time point are left out; the donor was told from shared clones. Here is the DNA: TGCAGCGCCTTTAGCGGGACCCTGTACAATGAGCAGTTCTTC. The resulting protein is CSAFSGTLYNEQFF.